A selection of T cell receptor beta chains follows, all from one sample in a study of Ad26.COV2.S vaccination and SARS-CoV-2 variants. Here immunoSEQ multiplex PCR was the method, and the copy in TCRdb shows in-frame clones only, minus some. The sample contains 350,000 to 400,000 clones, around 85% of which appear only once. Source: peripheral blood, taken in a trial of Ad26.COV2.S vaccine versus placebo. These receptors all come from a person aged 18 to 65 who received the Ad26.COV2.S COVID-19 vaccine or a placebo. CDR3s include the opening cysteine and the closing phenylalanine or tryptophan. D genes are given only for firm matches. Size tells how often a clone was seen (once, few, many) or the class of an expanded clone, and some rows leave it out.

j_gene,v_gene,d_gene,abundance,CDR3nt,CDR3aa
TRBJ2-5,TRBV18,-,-,TGTGCCAGCTCACTCCTAGCGGAGACCCAGTACTTC,CASSLLAETQYF
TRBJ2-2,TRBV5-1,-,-,TGCGCCAGCAGGGTCATAGGTGGAAACACCGGGGAGCTGTTTTTT,CASRVIGGNTGELFF
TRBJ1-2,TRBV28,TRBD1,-,TGTGCCAGCAGTTGGGGACAGGGCTATGGCTACACCTTC,CASSWGQGYGYTF
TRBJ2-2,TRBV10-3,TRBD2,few,TGTGCCATCAGCCCAAACGGGGGGGACACCGGGGAGCTGTTTTTT,CAISPNGGDTGELFF
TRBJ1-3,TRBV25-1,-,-,TGTGCCAGCAGGGAAGGATACACCATATATTTT,CASREGYTIYF
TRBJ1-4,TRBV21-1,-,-,TGTGCCAGCAGCAACAGACAGGGGAACGAAAAACTGTTTTTT,CASSNRQGNEKLFF
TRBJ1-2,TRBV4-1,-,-,TGCGCCAGCAGCCAGTTGGGGGTGGGCTACACCTTC,CASSQLGVGYTF
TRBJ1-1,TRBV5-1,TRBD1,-,TGCGCCAGCAGCTTGGAGTGGGGGACAGCCAACACTGAAGCTTTCTTT,CASSLEWGTANTEAFF
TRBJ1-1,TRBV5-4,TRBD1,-,TGTGCCAGCAGCAGTACAGGGGGCACTGAAGCTTTCTTT,CASSSTGGTEAFF
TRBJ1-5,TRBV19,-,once,TGTGCCAGTAGTACCCAGGGTGAGTGGGATCAGCCCCAGCATTTT,CASSTQGEWDQPQHF
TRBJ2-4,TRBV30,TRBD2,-,TGTGCCTCGGGACTAGCGGGAATTCAGTACTTC,CASGLAGIQYF
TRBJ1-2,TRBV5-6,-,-,TGTGCCAGCAGCTTGGGTGGACCAAGTGGCTACACCTTC,CASSLGGPSGYTF
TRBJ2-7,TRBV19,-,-,TGTGCCAGTAGTATGCGGGGACAGGGAGCAGCGGGGGAGTACGAGCAGTACTTC,CASSMRGQGAAGEYEQYF
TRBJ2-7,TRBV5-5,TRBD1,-,TGTGCCAGCAGCTTGTTTGGACAGGAGTACTACGAGCAGTACTTC,CASSLFGQEYYEQYF
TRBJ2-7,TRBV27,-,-,TGTGCCAGCAGTCCGGGGGAAGGGATCCCCTACGAGCAGTACTTC,CASSPGEGIPYEQYF
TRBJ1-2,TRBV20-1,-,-,TGCAGTGTCCCCTATGGCTACACCTTC,CSVPYGYTF
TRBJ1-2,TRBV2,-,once,TGTGCCAGCAGGGAGAGAGGGGGCTACACCTTC,CASRERGGYTF
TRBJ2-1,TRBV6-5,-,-,TGTGCCAGCACAGCGGGTGGGAATGAGCAGTTCTTC,CASTAGGNEQFF
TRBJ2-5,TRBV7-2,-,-,TGTGCCAGCAGCCGTTACTCGGAGACCCAGTACTTC,CASSRYSETQYF
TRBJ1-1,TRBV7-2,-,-,TGTGCCAGCAGCTTAGCTGACCAGGATGATGAAGCTTTCTTT,CASSLADQDDEAFF
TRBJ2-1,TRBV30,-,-,TGTGCCTGGACGCGGTACAATGAGCAGTTCTTC,CAWTRYNEQFF
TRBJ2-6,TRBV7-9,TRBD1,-,TGTGCCAGCAGCTTAAGACGCACAGGGGTTGGGGCCAACGTCCTGACTTTC,CASSLRRTGVGANVLTF
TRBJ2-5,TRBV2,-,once,TGTGCCAGCGAAAGTGGACAGAAAGAGACCCAGTACTTC,CASESGQKETQYF
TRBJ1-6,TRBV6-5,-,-,TGTGCCAGCAGACCCCTTCTAGTTTCTTCACCCCTCCACTTT,CASRPLLVSSPLHF
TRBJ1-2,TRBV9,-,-,TGTGCCAGCAGCTTTTCCGGGACAAACTATGGCTACACCTTC,CASSFSGTNYGYTF
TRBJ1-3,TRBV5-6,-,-,TGTGCCAGCAGCGACATGGGTTATGGTGGAAACACCATATATTTT,CASSDMGYGGNTIYF
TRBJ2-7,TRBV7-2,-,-,TGTGCCAGCAGCTTGTCCGGGACGGTCGAGCAGTACTTC,CASSLSGTVEQYF
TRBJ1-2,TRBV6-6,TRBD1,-,TGTGCCAGCAGTTACTCACGGGACAGGGTAGGGGGCTACACCTTC,CASSYSRDRVGGYTF
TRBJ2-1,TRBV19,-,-,TGTGCCAGTAGTCCCCATGGCGACCCCTACAATGAGCAGTTCTTC,CASSPHGDPYNEQFF
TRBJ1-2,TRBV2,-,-,TGTGCCAGCAGTGAAGGCACAGTCTATGGCTACACCTTC,CASSEGTVYGYTF
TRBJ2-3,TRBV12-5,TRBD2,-,TGTGCTAGTGGTCCTAAGGCGGGACTAGCGGGGGGCACAGATACGCAGTATTTT,CASGPKAGLAGGTDTQYF